One and the same sample provided the 17 T cell receptor beta chains below, sequenced in a study of cytomegalovirus exposure and HLA in healthy donors. The primer mix had 60 Vbeta and 13 Jbeta primers. TCRdb's copy holds only in-frame clones and misses some; the assay was immunoSEQ multiplex PCR. The table records under 200,000 clones, over 80% of them present only once. The sequencing sample was made of PBMCs. These receptors all come from a human donor in good health.

The sample holds a few counts of this clone. The chain recombines TRBV5-5 with TRBJ2-7, with D maybe TRBD1 (5 bases). Germline V gene data show CDR1 as SGHKS and CDR2 as YYEKEE (reference sequence). This CDR3 is built from 14 residues. V lost 4 bases and J lost 2, with 13 bases in between. Written as DNA, the CDR3 is TGTGCCAGCAGCGTAACAGGTCACCCCTACGAGCAGTACTTC. Translating it yields CASSVTGHPYEQYF.

The chain has TRBV5-5 and TRBJ1-5, with D hard to call. Trimming took off 3 bases at V and 4 bases at J, with 11 bases between the two ends. Germline-derived CDR1 and CDR2 are SGHKS and YYEKEE (reference sequence). This CDR3 spans 14 amino acids. The CDR3 coding sequence is TGTGCCAGCAGCTCTTCTACTACAAATCAGCCCCAGCATTTT. This translates into CASSSSTTNQPQHF.

The J gene is TRBJ2-1, the V gene TRBV6-6; D is unclear. This CDR3 has 11 residues. Trimming cost V 4 bases and J 7 bases, with 5 bases left between them. The V gene's germline CDR1 is MNHNY and CDR2 SVGAGI (reference sequence). The CDR3 loop reads CASSLTNEQFF. CDR3 nucleotides: TGTGCCAGCAGTTTAACTAATGAGCAGTTCTTC.

The chain joins TRBV9 to TRBJ1-4; 8 nucleotides line up with TRBD1. V dropped 0 bases and J dropped 5; count of bases not matched to a gene: 3. Germline V lookup: CDR1 SGDLS, CDR2 YYNGEE. The CDR3 totals 15 residues. The CDR3 DNA reads TGTGCCAGCAGCGTAGCGACAGGGGTAAATGAAAAACTGTTTTTT. Residues: CASSVATGVNEKLFF.

The chain joins TRBV27 to TRBJ1-1; 7 bases map to TRBD1. The CDR3 is 13 amino acids. Germline CDR1 reads MNHEY; CDR2 reads SMNVEV (reference sequence). V dropped 3 bases and J dropped 6; count of bases not matched to a gene: 4. This chain's CDR3 is CASSFQTGSEAFF. The CDR3 region has the DNA TGTGCCAGCAGTTTCCAGACAGGGTCTGAAGCTTTCTTT.

This chain links TRBV4-3 with TRBJ2-1; 8 positions match TRBD2. Germline values: CDR1 LGHNA, CDR2 YSLEER. V gave up 0 bases and J gave up 9 bases; unmatched junction bases: 10. CDR3 length: 16 residues. CDR3 sequence reads: CASSQEGPGGAGEQFF. The CDR3 DNA reads TGCGCCAGCAGCCAAGAGGGACCGGGGGGGGCTGGTGAGCAGTTCTTC.

The chain is built from TRBV19 and TRBJ2-2, with TRBD1 as a possible D gene (5 bases). The CDR3 runs to 14 residues. V gave up 2 bases and J gave up 1 base, with 5 bases separating them. CDR1 and CDR2 (germline): LNHDA, SQIVND (reference sequence). The CDR3 here is CASSITGNTGELFF. The CDR3 DNA follows: TGTGCCAGTAGTATAACAGGGAACACCGGGGAGCTGTTTTTT.

A few counts support this clone. The V call is TRBV4-3, the J call TRBJ1-1; TRBD1 aligns across 9 bases. The V gene's germline CDR1 is LGHNA and CDR2 YSLEER. Trimming cost V 5 bases and J 4 bases; bases outside gene matches: 23. This CDR3 is 20 amino acids long. The CDR3 reads CASSKYFVRDREIRGTEAFF. CDR3 nucleotide sequence: TGCGCCAGCAGCAAATATTTCGTCCGGGACAGGGAAATTCGTGGCACTGAAGCTTTCTTT.

The chain links TRBV2 to TRBJ2-5; D is perhaps TRBD1 (6 bases). V was cut by 3 bases and J by 2 bases, with 7 bases left in between. CDR1 is SNHLY and CDR2 is FYNNEI in the germline V gene. The CDR3 length is 13 residues. This chain's CDR3 is CASSEGTQETQYF. The CDR3 region has the DNA TGTGCCAGCAGTGAGGGGACACAAGAGACCCAGTACTTC.

The V call is TRBV11-1, the J call TRBJ1-1; D is unclear. The germline gives CDR1 SGHAT, CDR2 FQDESV (reference sequence). Trimming removed 5 bases at V and 7 bases at J, with 11 bases between. The CDR3 length is 12 residues. The CDR3: CASSRLSREAFF. CDR3 nucleotide sequence: TGTGCCAGCAGCCGCTTATCGCGTGAAGCTTTCTTT. Full variable domain (outside the CDR3, taken from reference TRBV11-1 and TRBJ1-1): EAEVAQSPRYKITEKSQAVAFWCDPISGHATLYWYRQILGQGPELLVQFQDESVVDDSQLPKDRFSAERLKGVDSTLKIQPAELGDSAMYLCASSRLSREAFFGQGTRLTVV.

This chain links TRBV4-3 with TRBJ2-7, with TRBD2 identical over 7 bases. Losses at the gene ends were 3 bases for V and 4 bases for J; bases not matched to a gene: 12. Per germline, CDR1 LGHNA and CDR2 YSLEER. This CDR3 has 16 residues. The CDR3 protein is CASSHQTLTGGYEQYF. The CDR3 coding sequence is TGCGCCAGCAGCCACCAAACCCTTACCGGGGGGTACGAGCAGTACTTC.

CDR3 bases: TGTGCCAGTAGTATGGACAGATTAAATGAAAAACTGTTTTTT. Its protein product is CASSMDRLNEKLFF. The rearrangement links TRBV19 to TRBJ1-4; D is perhaps TRBD1 (6 bases). CDR1 and CDR2 from the germline V gene are LNHDA and SQIVND (reference sequence). Trimming left V 3 bases short and J 5 bases short, with 10 bases between. The CDR3 consists of 14 residues.

The table lists this clone with a few counts. V and J are TRBV10-3 and TRBJ1-5; D ambiguous. Germline CDR1 and CDR2: ENHRY and SYGVKD. Trimming removed 4 bases from V and 6 bases from J, with 10 bases in between. This CDR3 has 13 amino acids. The DNA of the CDR3 is TGTGCCATCAGTGCGGTGGTTGGTCAGCCCCAGCATTTT. It yields the protein CAISAVVGQPQHF.

J is TRBJ2-5 and V is TRBV6-1, with 7 bases lining up with TRBD2. Germline-derived CDR1 and CDR2 are MNHNS and SASEGT. The length of the CDR3 is 14 residues. V lost 2 bases to trimming and J lost 4 bases; unmatched junction nucleotides: 4. The CDR3 sequence: CASSEFWGGETQYF. In DNA form, the CDR3 reads TGTGCCAGCAGTGAATTCTGGGGGGGAGAGACCCAGTACTTC.

This chain joins TRBV11-2 and TRBJ2-3, with 7 bases aligning to TRBD1. Per the germline V gene, CDR1 is SGHAT and CDR2 is FQNNGV. V trimming: 5 bases; J trimming: 9 bases; junction bases outside the gene matches: 11. This CDR3 region has 14 residues. CDR3 in DNA: TGTGCCAGCAGCCGTTGGAACAGGGGAAGAACGCAGTATTTT. Its translation is CASSRWNRGRTQYF.

This clone was counted a few times. The rearrangement uses TRBV5-5 and TRBJ1-1, with a possible D match to TRBD1 (5 bases). Trimming pared 1 base from V and 5 bases from J, leaving 9 bases between. Per germline, CDR1 SGHKS and CDR2 YYEKEE (reference sequence). This CDR3 is built from 13 residues. CDR3 protein: CASSLIRATEAFF. The CDR3 bases are TGTGCCAGCAGCTTGATCAGGGCGACTGAAGCTTTCTTT.

This clone turned up a few times. The rearrangement links TRBV5-1 to TRBJ2-5, with D possibly being TRBD2 (6 bases). This CDR3 is 14 amino acids long. With 0 bases removed from V and 5 bases from J, the gap between germline ends came to 11 bases. The germline CDR1 and CDR2 sequences are SGHRS and YFSETQ. The CDR3 reads CASSLGGDGETQYF. The CDR3 region has the DNA TGCGCCAGCAGCTTGGGCGGGGACGGGGAGACCCAGTACTTC.